This paragraph reports one T cell receptor beta chain. Its antigen remains undetermined. The record has no base qualities; no much larger clone is one base away. This entry belongs to a study of immune cell composition in non-small cell lung cancer (dated by TCRdb to about 2017). Regarding the research as a whole: To assign histologic subtype, which was mostly lung adenocarcinoma or squamous cell carcinoma, H&E was combined with p63, CK5, Napsin A and TTF-1 immunohistochemistry. Using Adaptive Biotechnologies, the researchers ran TCR-beta sequencing on 34 paired NSCLC tumour and non-adjacent lung specimens, along with roughly 25 tumour-only specimens. In supplementary cohort #1, which comprised around 11 lung adenocarcinoma cases, paired tumour/lung TCR-beta sequencing was performed and TIL populations were generated so that tumour reactivity could be assessed. Four tumour specimens with TCR-beta data were rare histological subtypes and were excluded from the subtype comparisons. What the work shows at the level of the full study, not this receptor alone: No significant correlation was found between tumour TCR-beta clonality and smoking pack-years. Across under 11 adenocarcinoma cases, TIL tumour reactivity correlated strongly with maximal tumour-associated clone frequency but not with overall clonality. Nearly half of NSCLC cases had tumour-associated clones >0.5%, found in roughly 35% of adenocarcinomas compared with approximately 77% of squamous carcinomas. The reactivity cohort was only approximately 9 cases, and tumour-reactive clones were not shown to share sequences with the dominant in vivo tumour-associated clones.

Inclusive of the bounding cysteine and phenylalanine, the CDR3 is 15 residues long. This entry keeps only the CDR3 DNA: 45 bases, framed from base 1. Deletion took 1 base off V and 2 bases off J, with a span of 8 bases between the germline ends. As encoded in the germline V gene, CDR1 is KGHSH while CDR2 is LQKENI. A two-step multiplex PCR was used to amplify TCR-beta CDR3 regions from genomic DNA, and Illumina-compatible adaptors were added in the second step. As a commercial immunoSEQ service, TCR-beta immunosequencing was carried out on an Illumina platform. On the study's bioinformatics: Two measures summarised the repertoires: productive clonality, and Top 10 Clones, meaning the percentage of T-cell templates coming from the ten most frequent sequences. Values for productive clonality spanned 0 to 1, where a value of 1 indicated a monoclonal population. Tumour-associated clones, identified using log10 scatter plots, were defined as sequences that made up at least 0.1% of tumour T-cell templates and were not found in the matched non-adjacent lung. Analyses were done in GraphPad Prism7 and R, with Student's t-tests for two-group comparisons, ANOVA for stages, and linear regression for relationships. TCRdb's version of the immuneACCESS table is confined to in-frame rearrangements and falls short of the full clone set. An unresolved V gene accounts for under half of the shortfall where checked; the remainder is of unknown origin. For V, J and clone size, that table is used; D and trimming come from the DNA. The table for this sample lists approximately 6,000 clones; over 55% of them were counted only once. Of the sample, 5.5% to 6% falls within the top ten clones.

Non-adjacent lung tissue from the same patient, taken as far from the tumour as possible and at least 3 cm away, was used for the normal lung samples. From frozen aliquots of unsorted single-cell suspensions, genomic DNA was isolated using the QIAamp DNA kit. Tissues were received within 2 hours of resection and were immediately processed into single-cell suspensions. Tissue was broken up mechanically, digested enzymatically with DNase I, collagenase I and hyaluronidase for under 35 minutes at 37 degrees C, and then filtered and RBC-lysed. The sequence derives from a human donor with non-small cell lung cancer. Sequencing was performed on non-adjacent lung tissue. The sequence links TRBV18 to TRBJ2-2; a tentative D call is TRBD1 (5 bases match). The CDR3 region reads CASSPLTANTGELFF. The nucleotides are TGTGCCAGCTCACCACTGACAGCAAACACCGGGGAGCTGTTTTTT.